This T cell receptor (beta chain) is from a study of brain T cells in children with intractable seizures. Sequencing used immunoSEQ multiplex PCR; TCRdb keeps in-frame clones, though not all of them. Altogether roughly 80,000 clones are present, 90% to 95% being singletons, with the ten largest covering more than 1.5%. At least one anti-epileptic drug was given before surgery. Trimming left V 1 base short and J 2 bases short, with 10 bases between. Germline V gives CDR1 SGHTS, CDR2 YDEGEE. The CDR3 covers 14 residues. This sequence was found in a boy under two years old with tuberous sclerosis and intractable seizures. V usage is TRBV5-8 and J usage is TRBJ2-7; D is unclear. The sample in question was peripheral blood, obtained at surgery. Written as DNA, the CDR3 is TGTGCCAGCAGCTTGACGGCGAACCCCTACGAGCAGTACTTC. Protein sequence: CASSLTANPYEQYF.